Below, one T cell receptor beta chain is given with its context. Its antigen is undetermined. The entry originates in a study of OX40 agonist ivuxolimab in advanced cancers. About the study: Cohort: about 80% men, mean age approximately 66, aged about 20 to 85. Enrollees could have had prior anti-PD-1, anti-PD-L1 or anti-CTLA-4 therapy, which more than 30% had received. Whole-study results and caveats: Among some nonresponders, normalized T-cell clonal expansion was also low. CD4+ and CD8+ T cells in blood underwent clonal expansion by week 6 at 0.1 to 3.0 mg/kg.

TCRdb's table, derived via immunoSEQ multiplex PCR, lists solely in-frame clones and lacks some. Among roughly 80,000 clones listed, roughly 91% were seen once. This receptor was identified in an adult with an advanced solid tumor such as melanoma, head and neck, liver or kidney cancer. The specimen was CD4+ or CD8+ T cells sorted from blood, collected in a trial of the OX40 agonist ivuxolimab.

The CDR3 reads CASSQGTGGSEAFF. The CDR3 coding sequence is TGCGCCAGCAGCCAAGGAACAGGGGGCTCCGAAGCTTTCTTT. This chain connects TRBV4-3 to TRBJ1-1; 9 nucleotides align to TRBD1. Germline V gene lookup returns CDR1 LGHNA and CDR2 YSLEER. This CDR3 is built from 14 residues. V dropped 1 base and J dropped 8; count of bases not matched to a gene: 5.